The clone carrying this T cell receptor beta chain occurred many times. Antigen unknown. The germline CDR1 and CDR2 sequences are LGHNA and YSLEER. The CDR3 extends over 18 amino acids. V was cut by 0 bases and J by 0 bases, with 15 bases left in between. As it was prepared, the TCRbeta library received unique molecular identifiers. TCRdb processed the PCR reads anew with MiXCR; each CDR3 protein has one entry. The top ten hold less than 15% of the sample, which has around 600,000 distinct CDR3 sequences, about 23% seen once. This specimen comes from a study of T-cell reconstitution after alpha-beta-depleted transplantation in children. Overall study results and limits: It was newly produced T cells that mostly accounted for T-cell counts and diversity one year after transplant. Roughly two months post-transplant, alpha-beta T cells reportedly originated from several hundred graft clones that had expanded.

The receptor comes from a boy under two years old who had a stem cell transplant for acute myeloid leukemia, so the T cells may come from the graft donor. V usage is TRBV4-3 and J usage is TRBJ2-4, with a tentative D call TRBD2 (5 bases). The sample here was PBMCs, mostly from graft donor cells, taken 360 days after TCRalphabeta/CD19-depleted stem cell transplant. The CDR3: CASSQEEYVTRAKNIQYF. CDR3 sequence (DNA): TGCGCCAGCAGCCAAGAAGAGTACGTCACTAGAGCCAAAAACATTCAGTACTTC.